What follows is one TCR beta chain and its context. Antigen unknown. The record originates from a study of Ad26.COV2.S vaccination and SARS-CoV-2 variants. About the study: Ad26.COV2.S shots went into the muscle once or twice, 56 days apart. The study's findings and limits: Reports say spike-specific CD8+ and CD4+ T cell responses covered substantial breadth after vaccination.

Generated by immunoSEQ multiplex PCR, the TCRdb table keeps only in-frame clones and is missing some. The table shows about half a million clones, with about nine tenths occurring only once. The CDR3 has 16 amino acids. CDR1 is SGHTA, CDR2 FQGNSA, per germline. V was pared by 1 base and J by 0 bases, with 10 bases between. Indicated treatment: roughly 19 received Ad26.COV2.S at low or high dose, single or two shots; about 5 received placebo; per-sample allocation not given. Collection of samples fell on day 63 after the first vaccine or placebo injection. The rearrangement links TRBV7-2 to TRBJ1-5, with D unresolved. This sequence was found in a person between 18 and 60 years old who received the Ad26.COV2.S COVID-19 vaccine or a placebo. The sequencing here drew on peripheral blood, taken in a trial of Ad26.COV2.S vaccine versus placebo. The CDR3 sequence is CASSLEERGSNQPQHF. The CDR3 bases are TGTGCCAGCAGCTTAGAGGAGCGCGGTAGCAATCAGCCCCAGCATTTT.